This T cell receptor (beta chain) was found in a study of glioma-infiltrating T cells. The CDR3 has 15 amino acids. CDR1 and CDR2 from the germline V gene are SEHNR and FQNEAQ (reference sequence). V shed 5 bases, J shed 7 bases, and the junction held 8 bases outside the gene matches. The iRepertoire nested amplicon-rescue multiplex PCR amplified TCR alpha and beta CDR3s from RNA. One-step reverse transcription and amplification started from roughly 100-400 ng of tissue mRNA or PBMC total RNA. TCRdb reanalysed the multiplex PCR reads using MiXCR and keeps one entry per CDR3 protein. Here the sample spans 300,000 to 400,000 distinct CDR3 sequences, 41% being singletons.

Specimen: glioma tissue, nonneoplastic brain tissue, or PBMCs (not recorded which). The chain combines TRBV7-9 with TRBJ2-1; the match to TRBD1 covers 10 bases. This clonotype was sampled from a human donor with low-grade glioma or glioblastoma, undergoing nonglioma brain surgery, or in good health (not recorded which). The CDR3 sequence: CASSPGQGEQNEQFF. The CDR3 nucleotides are TGTGCCAGCAGCCCAGGACAGGGGGAGCAGAATGAGCAGTTCTTC.